The subject of this entry is one T cell receptor beta chain. This sample is drawn from a study of T cell responses to AZD1222 COVID-19 vaccine. Clones were read by immunoSEQ multiplex PCR, and TCRdb kept only the in-frame ones, dropping some. Of approximately 130,000 clones listed, 70% to 90% are singletons. The CDR3 covers 15 residues. V lost 6 bases, J lost 3 bases, and 10 bases stayed unmatched. The germline V gene has CDR1 KGHDR and CDR2 SFDVKD. The sequence was obtained from an adult in good health. This rearrangement joins TRBV24-1 to TRBJ2-7; TRBD1 matches at 7 bases. Sample: peripheral blood, taken on day 0 of AZD1222 vaccination. As DNA, the CDR3 is TGTGCCACCAGTTTAGGGGGCAGCGACCACTACGAGCAGTACTTC. It codes for CATSLGGSDHYEQYF.